Presented here are 28 T cell receptor beta chains from one specimen sequenced in a study of blood T cell repertoires in COVID-19. Method: immunoSEQ multiplex PCR; TCRdb's copy keeps in-frame clones and lacks some. The table includes about 210,000 clones, about 82% detected once. Material: peripheral blood. The receptor set was obtained from a man aged 60 to 69 with COVID-19, enrolled during active disease.

The V call is TRBV2, the J call TRBJ1-1; D gene uncertain. Per germline, CDR1 SNHLY and CDR2 FYNNEI. V lost 3 bases and J lost 6, with 11 bases in between. This CDR3 is 13 amino acids long. CDR3 residues: CASSEPEAPEAFF. The CDR3 nucleotides read TGTGCCAGCAGTGAGCCGGAGGCCCCTGAAGCTTTCTTT.

Here the CDR3 reads CASSIAGTAVYGYTF. The CDR3, as DNA: TGTGCCAGTAGTATAGCAGGGACAGCCGTCTATGGCTACACCTTC. The J gene is TRBJ1-2, the V gene TRBV19; 7 bases map to TRBD1. The germline gives CDR1 LNHDA, CDR2 SQIVND (reference sequence). CDR3 size: 15 residues. With V trimmed by 1 base and J by 4 bases, 6 bases remained unmatched.

The chain has TRBV6-5 and TRBJ1-1; D perhaps matches TRBD1 (5 bases). Germline V lookup: CDR1 MNHEY, CDR2 SVGAGI. This CDR3 has 14 residues. V lost 5 bases to trimming and J lost 6 bases, with 16 bases between them. CDR3 in amino acids: CASSPGKVVSEAFF. As DNA, the CDR3 is TGTGCCAGCAGTCCAGGGAAGGTAGTCTCTGAAGCTTTCTTT.

The V call is TRBV5-8, the J call TRBJ1-5, with 7 bases lining up with TRBD1. The CDR3 totals 15 residues. Trimming removed 4 bases from V and 1 base from J; junction bases left unmatched: 5. Germline lookup yields CDR1 SGHTS and CDR2 YDEGEE. The CDR3 spells CASSKGQSSNQPQHF. The CDR3 coding sequence is TGTGCCAGCAGCAAGGGACAGAGCAGCAATCAGCCCCAGCATTTT.

The chain recombines TRBV6-6 with TRBJ1-1, with unresolved D. With 2 bases removed from V and 4 bases from J, the gap between germline ends came to 11 bases. The CDR3 extends over 14 amino acids. CDR1 and CDR2 from the germline V gene are MNHNY and SVGAGI (reference sequence). The CDR3 DNA follows: TGTGCCAGCAGTTACGTCGGAGCGAGCACTGAAGCTTTCTTT. Residues: CASSYVGASTEAFF.

The chain couples TRBV28 to TRBJ2-1; 11 positions agree with TRBD2. The J segment lost 4 bases and the V segment lost 4 bases, leaving 12 bases of the junction unmatched. The germline CDR1 and CDR2 sequences are MDHEN and SYDVKM. This CDR3 region has 18 residues. CDR3 region: CASSSHVSLAGVYNEQFF. As DNA, the CDR3 is TGTGCCAGCAGTTCCCACGTCTCACTAGCGGGAGTTTACAATGAGCAGTTCTTC.

The rearrangement joins TRBV6-2 or TRBV6-3 to TRBJ2-3; perhaps TRBD2 as D (5 bases). The CDR3 has 14 residues. Trimming stripped 2 bases from V and 2 bases from J, with 8 bases between. The germline CDR1 and CDR2 sequences are MNHEY and SVGEGT. CDR3 protein: CASSYEGFTDTQYF. CDR3 sequence (DNA): TGTGCCAGCAGTTACGAGGGTTTCACAGATACGCAGTATTTT.

The CDR3 DNA sequence: TGTGCCAGCAGTGGCAGCGGGAGGGTGCACGAGCAGTACTTC. Protein sequence: CASSGSGRVHEQYF. This rearrangement joins TRBV2 to TRBJ2-7, with TRBD2 identical over 10 bases. The length of the CDR3 is 14 residues. From germline, CDR1 is SNHLY and CDR2 FYNNEI. Germline trimming cut 4 bases from V and 5 bases from J; bases unmatched to any gene: 5.

The gene calls are TRBV6-5 and TRBJ1-4; possible D gene TRBD1, 5 bases. Per the germline V gene, CDR1 is MNHEY and CDR2 is SVGAGI. V shed 0 bases and J shed 8 bases, with 13 bases lying between them. The CDR3 length is 15 residues. The CDR3 is CASSYSHPRGEKLFF. CDR3 bases: TGTGCCAGCAGTTACTCTCACCCACGGGGGGAAAAACTGTTTTTT.

The chain is built from TRBV7-8 and TRBJ1-2, with 7 bases that match TRBD1. Germline lookup yields CDR1 SGHVS and CDR2 FQNEAQ. With V trimmed by 5 bases and J by 5 bases, 8 bases remained unmatched. The CDR3 totals 14 residues. CDR3 region: CASSPTGWEYGYTF. The CDR3 DNA reads TGTGCCAGCAGCCCGACAGGGTGGGAGTATGGCTACACCTTC. Full variable domain (remainder filled in from reference TRBV7-8 and TRBJ1-2): GAGVSQSPRYKVAKRGQDVALRCDPISGHVSLFWYQQALGQGPEFLTYFQNEAQLDKSGLPSDRFFAERPEGSVSTLKIQRTQQEDSAVYLCASSPTGWEYGYTFGSGTRLTVV.

This clone is a singleton in its sample. This chain links TRBV6-2 or TRBV6-3 with TRBJ1-1, with TRBD1 as a possible D gene (5 bases). Trimming shortened V by 6 bases and J by 5 bases, and 19 bases separated the two germline ends. The CDR3 contains 15 residues. Germline loops: CDR1 MNHEY, CDR2 SVGEGT. The CDR3 DNA reads TGTGCCAGCAGCCTGGAGGGGCGCGCGATAACTGAAGCTTTCTTT. Residues: CASSLEGRAITEAFF.

The table lists this clone with a few counts. The V and J genes are TRBV11-2 and TRBJ1-2; D is undetermined. CDR3 size: 15 residues. With 5 bases removed from V and 5 bases from J, the gap between germline ends came to 18 bases. Germline lookup yields CDR1 SGHAT and CDR2 FQNNGV. The chain's CDR3 is CASSLSQASSYGYTF. The CDR3 DNA is TGTGCCAGCAGCCTCTCTCAGGCCTCTTCTTATGGCTACACCTTC.

This chain uses TRBV11-3 with TRBJ2-3, with 8 bases that match TRBD1. The J segment lost 2 bases and the V segment lost 4 bases, leaving 5 bases of the junction unmatched. Germline values: CDR1 SGHNT, CDR2 YENEEA. The CDR3 sequence is 15 residues long. CDR3 protein: CASSSDRGPTDTQYF. The CDR3 DNA reads TGTGCCAGCAGCTCCGACAGGGGCCCCACAGATACGCAGTATTTT.

This clone was counted once. DNA for the CDR3: TGTGCCAGCAGCCAAGTGGACAGGCATGAGCAGTTCTTC. This gives the protein CASSQVDRHEQFF. The chain uses TRBV14 and TRBJ2-1; 7 bases align to TRBD1. V was pared by 1 base and J by 8 bases, with 2 bases of the junction left unmatched. Germline V gene data show CDR1 as SGHDN and CDR2 as FVKESK. The CDR3 consists of 13 residues. The whole variable domain, remainder taken from reference TRBV14 and TRBJ2-1, is EAGVTQFPSHSVIEKGQTVTLRCDPISGHDNLYWYRRVMGKEIKFLLHFVKESKQDESGMPNNRFLAERTGGTYSTLKVQPAELEDSGVYFCASSQVDRHEQFFGPGTRLTVL.

The chain carries TRBV5-1 and TRBJ1-6, with 7 bases that match TRBD1. Per the germline V gene, CDR1 is SGHRS and CDR2 is YFSETQ. The CDR3 consists of 15 residues. J was trimmed by 3 bases and V by 3 bases; bases with no gene match: 3. The CDR3 loop is CASSSGTVYNSPLHF. CDR3 sequence (DNA): TGCGCCAGCAGCTCCGGGACAGTCTATAATTCACCCCTCCACTTT.

This sequence joins TRBV30 and TRBJ1-3; TRBD1 is a possible D gene (6 bases). Per germline, CDR1 GTSNPN and CDR2 SVGIG (reference sequence). The CDR3 extends over 13 amino acids. Trimming took 4 bases from V and 4 from J, leaving 11 bases between them. The CDR3 reads CAWNNGGGNTIYF. As DNA, the CDR3 is TGTGCCTGGAACAATGGGGGCGGAAACACCATATATTTT.

The rearrangement joins TRBV19 to TRBJ1-2, with D possibly matching TRBD1 (6 bases). The length of the CDR3 is 15 residues. Germline V lookup: CDR1 LNHDA, CDR2 SQIVND (reference sequence). The V end lost 6 bases, the J end lost 4 bases, and 18 bases lay between the germline ends. The CDR3 DNA is TGTGCCAGTAGCTCCTCAGGGGAGGGAGGCTATGGCTACACCTTC. Translating it yields CASSSSGEGGYGYTF.

CDR3 loop: CASTSLGGSEAFF. In nucleotides, the CDR3 is TGTGCCAGCACCTCATTGGGGGGGTCTGAAGCTTTCTTT. V usage is TRBV9 and J usage is TRBJ1-1; tentatively, D is TRBD1 (5 bases). V was cut by 6 bases and J by 6 bases, with 15 bases left in between. This CDR3 is 13 amino acids long. Germline CDR1 SGDLS, CDR2 YYNGEE.

In regard to this clone: At one end the junction does not follow the germline gene, possibly because of a read error. The chain couples TRBV6-2 or TRBV6-3 to TRBJ2-1, with TRBD1 as a possible D gene (5 bases). There are 15 residues in the CDR3. Germline CDR1 reads MNHEY; CDR2 reads SVGEGT. CDR3 protein: CASSPRRASDNEQFF. As DNA, the CDR3 is TGTGCCAGCAGTCCCCGCAGGGCCTCCGACAATGAGCAGTTCTTC.

V usage is TRBV27 and J usage is TRBJ2-7, with D possibly TRBD1 on 6 matching bases. V lost 3 bases and J 4 bases, leaving 16 bases between the germline ends. Germline loops: CDR1 MNHEY, CDR2 SMNVEV (reference sequence). CDR3 length: 15 residues. The CDR3 loop is CASSLEPRQDYEQYF. DNA for the CDR3: TGTGCCAGCAGTTTGGAGCCAAGACAGGATTACGAGCAGTACTTC.

The rearrangement links TRBV5-1 to TRBJ1-4, with 7 nucleotides matching TRBD1. Trimming cost V 1 base and J 6 bases; bases outside gene matches: 6. CDR3 length: 15 residues. Looked up from germline, CDR1 is SGHRS and CDR2 is YFSETQ. This CDR3 reads CASSLQGELYEKLFF. The CDR3 coding sequence is TGCGCCAGCAGCTTGCAGGGGGAGTTATATGAAAAACTGTTTTTT.

The chain is built from TRBV4-1 and TRBJ1-1, with D uncertain. V was trimmed by 3 bases and J by 0 bases, leaving 14 bases between them. The CDR3 has 16 amino acids. Germline V gene data show CDR1 as MGHRA and CDR2 as YSYEKL. This CDR3 is CASSQEVADLNTEAFF. CDR3 sequence (DNA): TGCGCCAGCAGCCAGGAGGTGGCAGACTTGAACACTGAAGCTTTCTTT.

The gene calls are TRBV6-1 and TRBJ2-5; the D gene is possibly TRBD2 (5 bases). The V end was cut by 4 bases, the J end by 5 bases, with 20 bases between. The length of the CDR3 is 16 residues. Germline CDR1 reads MNHNS; CDR2 reads SASEGT. This CDR3 is CASSVVSVGRGETQYF. CDR3 nucleotide sequence: TGTGCCAGCAGTGTCGTCAGCGTGGGGAGAGGGGAGACCCAGTACTTC.

V is TRBV28 and J is TRBJ1-2; 9 bases match TRBD1. After removal of 4 bases from V and 2 bases from J, the junction contained 8 bases not matched to a gene. Germline lookup yields CDR1 MDHEN and CDR2 SYDVKM. This CDR3 is built from 16 residues. The CDR3 sequence is CASSSYRGRGNYGYTF. Written as DNA, the CDR3 is TGTGCCAGCAGTTCCTACAGGGGGCGAGGGAACTATGGCTACACCTTC.

The rearrangement joins TRBV19 to TRBJ2-5; 7 bases fit TRBD2. The junction had 16 bases not matched to a gene; V was cut back by 5 bases and J by 4 bases. This CDR3 has 17 residues. CDR1 and CDR2 (germline): LNHDA, SQIVND (reference sequence). The CDR3 here is CASSPGFGTTGGETQYF. The CDR3 nucleotides read TGTGCCAGTAGTCCAGGATTCGGGACGACGGGGGGAGAGACCCAGTACTTC.

J is TRBJ1-1 and V is TRBV5-4; D is ambiguous. The ends were cut back, 2 bases at V and 6 bases at J, with 17 bases in the middle. This CDR3 contains 15 residues. Per germline, CDR1 SGHNT and CDR2 YYREEE (reference sequence). The CDR3 loop reads CASSFTKSSPAEAFF. CDR3 nucleotide sequence: TGTGCCAGCAGCTTCACCAAATCATCGCCGGCTGAAGCTTTCTTT.

The chain couples TRBV7-9 to TRBJ1-3, with TRBD1 matching over 8 bases. CDR1 SEHNR and CDR2 FQNEAQ come from the germline V gene (reference sequence). The J segment lost 2 bases and the V segment lost 5 bases, leaving 5 bases of the junction unmatched. The CDR3 totals 15 residues. The chain's CDR3 is CASSPPGQAGNTIYF. As DNA, the CDR3 is TGTGCCAGCAGCCCGCCGGGACAGGCTGGAAACACCATATATTTT. Full variable domain (outside the CDR3, taken from reference TRBV7-9 and TRBJ1-3): DTGVSQNPRHKITKRGQNVTFRCDPISEHNRLYWYRQTLGQGPEFLTYFQNEAQLEKSRLLSDRFSAERPKGSFSTLEIQRTEQGDSAMYLCASSPPGQAGNTIYFGEGSWLTVV.

For this clone: This sample includes further DNA sequences coding for the same CDR3. The chain employs TRBV30 and TRBJ1-6; 8 bases match TRBD1. Germline V gene sequence: CDR1 GTSNPN, CDR2 SVGIG (reference sequence). This CDR3 region has 13 residues. Unmatched junction bases numbered 5, after V lost 3 bases and J lost 10 bases. The CDR3 sequence: CAWRGQGRSPLHF. The CDR3 coding sequence is TGTGCCTGGAGAGGACAGGGTCGATCACCCCTCCACTTT.